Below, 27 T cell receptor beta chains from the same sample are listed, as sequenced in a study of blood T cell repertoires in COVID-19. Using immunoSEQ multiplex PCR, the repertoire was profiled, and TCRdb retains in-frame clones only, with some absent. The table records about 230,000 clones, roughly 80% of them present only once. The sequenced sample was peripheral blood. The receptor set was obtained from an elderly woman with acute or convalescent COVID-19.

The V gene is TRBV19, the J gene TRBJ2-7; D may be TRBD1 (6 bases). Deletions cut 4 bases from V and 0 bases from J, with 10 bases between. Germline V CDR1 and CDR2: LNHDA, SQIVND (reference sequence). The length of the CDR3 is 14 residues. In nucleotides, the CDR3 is TGTGCCAGTAGTAGGCAGGGGAGCTCCTACGAGCAGTACTTC. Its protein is CASSRQGSSYEQYF.

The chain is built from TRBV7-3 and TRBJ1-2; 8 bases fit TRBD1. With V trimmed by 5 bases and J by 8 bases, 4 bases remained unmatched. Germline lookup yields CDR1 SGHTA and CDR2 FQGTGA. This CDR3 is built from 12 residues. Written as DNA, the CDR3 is TGTGCCAGCAGCGAGACAGGGGTCGGCTACACCTTC. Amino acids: CASSETGVGYTF.

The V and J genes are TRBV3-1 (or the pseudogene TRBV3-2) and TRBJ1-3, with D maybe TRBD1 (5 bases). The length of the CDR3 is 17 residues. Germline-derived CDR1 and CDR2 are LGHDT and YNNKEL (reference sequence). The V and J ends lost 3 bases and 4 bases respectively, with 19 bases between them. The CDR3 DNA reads TGTGCCAGCAGCCAGGATCTCTCCGGGACTTCGGGAAACACCATATATTTT. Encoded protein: CASSQDLSGTSGNTIYF.

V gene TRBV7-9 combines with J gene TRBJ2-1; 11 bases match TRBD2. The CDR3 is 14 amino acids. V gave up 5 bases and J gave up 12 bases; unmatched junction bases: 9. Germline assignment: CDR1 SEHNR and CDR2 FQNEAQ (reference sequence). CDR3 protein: CASSPGASGGTQFF. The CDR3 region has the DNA TGTGCCAGCAGCCCCGGGGCTAGCGGGGGGACGCAGTTCTTC.

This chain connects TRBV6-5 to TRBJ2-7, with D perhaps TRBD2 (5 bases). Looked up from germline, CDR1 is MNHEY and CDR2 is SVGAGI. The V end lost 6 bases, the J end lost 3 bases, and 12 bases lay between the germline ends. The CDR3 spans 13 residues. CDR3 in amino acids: CASSRDPSYEQYF. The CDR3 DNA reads TGTGCCAGCAGCCGGGATCCGAGCTACGAGCAGTACTTC.

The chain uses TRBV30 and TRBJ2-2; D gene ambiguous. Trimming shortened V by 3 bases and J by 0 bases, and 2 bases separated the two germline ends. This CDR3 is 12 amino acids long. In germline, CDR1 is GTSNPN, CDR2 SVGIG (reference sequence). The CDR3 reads CAWSANTGELFF. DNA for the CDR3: TGTGCCTGGAGCGCGAACACCGGGGAGCTGTTTTTT.

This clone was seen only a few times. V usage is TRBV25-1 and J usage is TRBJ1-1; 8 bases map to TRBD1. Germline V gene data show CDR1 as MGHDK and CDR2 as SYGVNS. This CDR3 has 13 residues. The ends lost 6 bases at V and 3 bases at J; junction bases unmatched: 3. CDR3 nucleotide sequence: TGTGCCAGCAGCCTACAGGGGGACACTGAAGCTTTCTTT. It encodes CASSLQGDTEAFF.

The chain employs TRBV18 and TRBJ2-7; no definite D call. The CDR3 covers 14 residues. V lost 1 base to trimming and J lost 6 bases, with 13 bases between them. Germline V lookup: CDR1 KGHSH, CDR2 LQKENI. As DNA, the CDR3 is TGTGCCAGCTCACCACAACGGTTAAATCCCGAGCAGTACTTC. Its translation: CASSPQRLNPEQYF.

This chain's CDR3 is CASSLAPVSYNEQFF. The CDR3, as DNA: TGTGCCAGCAGCTTAGCGCCGGTATCATACAATGAGCAGTTCTTC. J is TRBJ2-1 and V is TRBV7-2; D remains ambiguous. V lost 0 bases and J 4 bases, leaving 10 bases between the germline ends. Germline V CDR1 and CDR2: SGHTA, FQGNSA. The CDR3 loop spans 15 amino acids.

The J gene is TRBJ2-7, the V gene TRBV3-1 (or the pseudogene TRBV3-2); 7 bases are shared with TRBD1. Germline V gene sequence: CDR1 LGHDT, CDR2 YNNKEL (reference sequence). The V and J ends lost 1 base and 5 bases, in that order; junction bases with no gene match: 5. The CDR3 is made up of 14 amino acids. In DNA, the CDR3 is TGTGCCAGCAGCCAAGGAGGGGGCGGCGACGAGCAGTACTTC. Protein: CASSQGGGGDEQYF.

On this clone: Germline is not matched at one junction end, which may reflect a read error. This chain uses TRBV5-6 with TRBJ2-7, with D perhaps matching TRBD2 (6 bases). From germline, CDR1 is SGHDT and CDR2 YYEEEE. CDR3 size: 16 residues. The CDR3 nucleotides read TGTGTCAGCAGCGCCTTTACCGGGACTGGGAGCTACGAGCAGTACTTC. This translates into CVSSAFTGTGSYEQYF.

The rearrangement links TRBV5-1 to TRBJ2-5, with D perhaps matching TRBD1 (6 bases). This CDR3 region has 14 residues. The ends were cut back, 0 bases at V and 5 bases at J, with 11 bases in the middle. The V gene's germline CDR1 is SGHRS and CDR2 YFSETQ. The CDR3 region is CASSLGGTFETQYF. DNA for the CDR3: TGCGCCAGCAGCTTGGGGGGGACATTTGAGACCCAGTACTTC. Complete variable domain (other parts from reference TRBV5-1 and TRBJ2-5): KAGVTQTPRYLIKTRGQQVTLSCSPISGHRSVSWYQQTPGQGLQFLFEYFSETQRNKGNFPGRFSGRQFSNSRSEMNVSTLELGDSALYLCASSLGGTFETQYFGPGTRLLVL.

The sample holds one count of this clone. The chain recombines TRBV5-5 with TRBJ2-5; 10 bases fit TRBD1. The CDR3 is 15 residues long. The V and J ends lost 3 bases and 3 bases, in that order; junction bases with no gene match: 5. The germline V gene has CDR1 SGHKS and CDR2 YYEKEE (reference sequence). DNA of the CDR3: TGTGCCAGCAGCTCATCTGGGACAGGGGAAGAGACCCAGTACTTC. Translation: CASSSSGTGEETQYF.

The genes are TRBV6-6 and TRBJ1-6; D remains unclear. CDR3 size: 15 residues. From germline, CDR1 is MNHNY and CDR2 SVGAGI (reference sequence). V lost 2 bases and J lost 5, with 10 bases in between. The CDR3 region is CASSYTDTNNSPLHF. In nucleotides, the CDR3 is TGTGCCAGCAGTTACACAGATACCAATAATTCACCCCTCCACTTT.

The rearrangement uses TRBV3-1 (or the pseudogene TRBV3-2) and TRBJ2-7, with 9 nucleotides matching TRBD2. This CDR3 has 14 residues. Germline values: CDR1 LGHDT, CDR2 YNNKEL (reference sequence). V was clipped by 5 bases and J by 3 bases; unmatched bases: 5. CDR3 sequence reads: CASSTSSGSYEQYF. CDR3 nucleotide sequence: TGTGCCAGCAGCACAAGTAGCGGGAGCTACGAGCAGTACTTC.

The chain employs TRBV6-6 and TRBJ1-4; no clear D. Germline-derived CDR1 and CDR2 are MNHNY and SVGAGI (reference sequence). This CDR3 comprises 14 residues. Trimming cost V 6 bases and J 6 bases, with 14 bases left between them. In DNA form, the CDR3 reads TGTGCCAGCAGACGCACGGCAGAGGATGAAAAACTGTTTTTT. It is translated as CASRRTAEDEKLFF.

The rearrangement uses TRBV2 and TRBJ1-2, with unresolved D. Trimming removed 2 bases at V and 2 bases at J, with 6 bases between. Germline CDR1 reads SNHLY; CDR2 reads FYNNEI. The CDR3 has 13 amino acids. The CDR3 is CASSELGNYGYTF. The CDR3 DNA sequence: TGTGCCAGCAGTGAACTGGGCAACTATGGCTACACCTTC. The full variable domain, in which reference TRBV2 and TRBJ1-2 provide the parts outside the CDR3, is EPEVTQTPSHQVTQMGQEVILRCVPISNHLYFYWYRQILGQKVEFLVSFYNNEISEKSEIFDDQFSVERPDGSNFTLKIRSTKLEDSAMYFCASSELGNYGYTFGSGTRLTVV.

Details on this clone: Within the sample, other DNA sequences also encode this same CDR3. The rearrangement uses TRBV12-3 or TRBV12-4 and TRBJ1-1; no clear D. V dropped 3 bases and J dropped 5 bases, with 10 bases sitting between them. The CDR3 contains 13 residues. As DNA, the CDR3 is TGTGCCAGCAGTTTCAGAGGGAGGACTGAAGCTTTCTTT. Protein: CASSFRGRTEAFF.

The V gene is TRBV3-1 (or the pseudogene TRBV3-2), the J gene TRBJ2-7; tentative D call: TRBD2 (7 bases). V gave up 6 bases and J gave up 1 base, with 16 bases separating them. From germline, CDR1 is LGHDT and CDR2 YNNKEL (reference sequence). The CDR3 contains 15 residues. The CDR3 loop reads CASRYQRGGSYEQYF. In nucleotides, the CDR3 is TGTGCCAGCAGGTACCAGAGGGGGGGATCCTACGAGCAGTACTTC.

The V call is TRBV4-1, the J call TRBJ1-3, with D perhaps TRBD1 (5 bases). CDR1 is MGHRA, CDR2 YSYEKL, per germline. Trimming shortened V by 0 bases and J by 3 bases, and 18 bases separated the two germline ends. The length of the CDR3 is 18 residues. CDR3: CASSQDPGPLASGNTIYF. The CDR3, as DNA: TGCGCCAGCAGCCAAGACCCGGGACCCCTAGCGAGTGGAAACACCATATATTTT.

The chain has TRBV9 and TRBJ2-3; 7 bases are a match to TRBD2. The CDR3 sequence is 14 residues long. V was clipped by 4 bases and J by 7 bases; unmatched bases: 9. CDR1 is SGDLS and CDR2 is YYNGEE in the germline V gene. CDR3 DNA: TGTGCCAGCAGCACGTACGGGCGGGAGTATACGCAGTATTTT. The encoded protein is CASSTYGREYTQYF.

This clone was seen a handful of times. The CDR3: CASTLASYEQYF. DNA for the CDR3: TGCGCCAGCACCCTAGCTTCCTACGAGCAGTACTTC. V usage is TRBV10-2 and J usage is TRBJ2-7; a weak D match, TRBD2 (5 bases). Germline loops: CDR1 WSHSY, CDR2 SAAADI. The V gene lost 7 bases and the J gene lost 1 base, with 8 bases spanning the gap. The CDR3 has 12 amino acids.

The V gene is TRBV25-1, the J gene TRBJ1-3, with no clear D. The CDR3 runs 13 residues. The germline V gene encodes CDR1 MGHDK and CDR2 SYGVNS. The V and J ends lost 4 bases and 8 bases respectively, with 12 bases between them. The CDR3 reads CASSGAGLDTIYF. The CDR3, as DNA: TGTGCCAGCAGTGGGGCAGGCTTGGACACCATATATTTT.

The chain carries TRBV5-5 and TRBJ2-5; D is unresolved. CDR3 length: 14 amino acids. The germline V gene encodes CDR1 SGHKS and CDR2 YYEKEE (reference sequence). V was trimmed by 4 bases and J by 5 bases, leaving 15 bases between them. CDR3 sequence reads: CASSRSDPRETQYF. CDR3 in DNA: TGTGCCAGCAGCAGGTCCGACCCCAGGGAGACCCAGTACTTC.

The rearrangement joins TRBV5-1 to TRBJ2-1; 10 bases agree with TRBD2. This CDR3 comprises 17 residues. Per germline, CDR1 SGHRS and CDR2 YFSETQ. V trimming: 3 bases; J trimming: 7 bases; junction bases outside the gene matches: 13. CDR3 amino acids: CASSSSVVSGGANEQFF. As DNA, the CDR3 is TGCGCCAGCAGCTCCTCGGTAGTCAGCGGGGGGGCAAATGAGCAGTTCTTC. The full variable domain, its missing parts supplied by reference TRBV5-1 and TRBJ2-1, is KAGVTQTPRYLIKTRGQQVTLSCSPISGHRSVSWYQQTPGQGLQFLFEYFSETQRNKGNFPGRFSGRQFSNSRSEMNVSTLELGDSALYLCASSSSVVSGGANEQFFGPGTRLTVL.

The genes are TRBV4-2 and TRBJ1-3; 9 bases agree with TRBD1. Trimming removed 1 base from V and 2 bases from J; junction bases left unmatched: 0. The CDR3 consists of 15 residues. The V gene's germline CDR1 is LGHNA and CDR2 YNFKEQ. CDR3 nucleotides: TGTGCCAGCAGCCAAGGGACAGGGGCTGGAAACACCATATATTTT. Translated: CASSQGTGAGNTIYF.

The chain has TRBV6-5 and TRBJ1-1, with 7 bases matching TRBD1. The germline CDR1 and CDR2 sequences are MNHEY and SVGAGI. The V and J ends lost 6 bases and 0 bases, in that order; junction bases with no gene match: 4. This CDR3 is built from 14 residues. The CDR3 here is CASRSDRVNTEAFF. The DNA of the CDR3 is TGTGCCAGCAGATCCGACAGGGTGAACACTGAAGCTTTCTTT.